This T cell receptor beta chain was sequenced during a study of blood T cell repertoires in COVID-19. Study in general: PBMCs, B-cell-depleted T cells, or T cells provided the cDNA or gDNA that made up the material.

The repertoire was sequenced with immunoSEQ multiplex PCR; TCRdb's copy has only in-frame clones and lacks some. The sample includes around 69,000 clones, roughly 89% of them seen just once. The length of the CDR3 is 15 residues. In germline, CDR1 is MGHRA, CDR2 YSYEKL. Trimming at V came to 2 bases and at J to 2 bases, leaving 3 bases not matched to a gene. This chain links TRBV4-1 with TRBJ2-7, with 10 nucleotides matching TRBD1. This receptor was identified in a woman aged 50 to 60 with active COVID-19. Sequenced sample: peripheral blood. CDR3 in amino acids: CASSQPTGGTYEQYF. The CDR3 nucleotides are TGCGCCAGCAGCCAACCGACAGGGGGCACCTACGAGCAGTACTTC.